Below are 16 T cell receptor beta chains sequenced from a single sample in a study of T cell responses to AZD1222 COVID-19 vaccine. Produced via immunoSEQ multiplex PCR; TCRdb's table is partial and in-frame only. The sample includes approximately 110,000 clones, around 90% of them seen just once. The source material was peripheral blood, sampled on day 0 of AZD1222 vaccination. These TCRs come from an adult in good health.

This clone was observed a single time. J is TRBJ2-7 and V is TRBV21-1; TRBD2, as called in the table, went unchecked against the DNA. TRBV21-1 is given as a pseudogene. This CDR3 region has 13 residues. CDR3 region: CASSKVGGYEQYF. CDR3 nucleotides: TGTGCCAGCAGCAAAGTGGGGGGCTACGAGCAGTACTTC.

This chain joins TRBV9 and TRBJ2-7; 7 bases align to TRBD2. The CDR3 is 15 amino acids. Germline CDR1 SGDLS, CDR2 YYNGEE. V lost 4 bases and J lost 6; bases outside the gene matches: 13. As DNA, the CDR3 is TGTGCCAGCAGCTCACGGGGAGTGTTAGCGGGCGAGCAGTACTTC. It specifies CASSSRGVLAGEQYF.

This chain connects TRBV24-1 to TRBJ2-3; 14 nucleotides match TRBD2. The V gene end was trimmed by 4 bases and the J gene end by 4 bases; junction bases not matched to a gene: 3. Germline V gene lookup returns CDR1 KGHDR and CDR2 SFDVKD. The CDR3 spans 16 residues. CDR3 in DNA: TGTGCCACCAGTGAAACGACTAGCGGGAGGGCAGATACGCAGTATTTT. Its translation: CATSETTSGRADTQYF.

V and J are TRBV7-3 and TRBJ2-7; maybe TRBD1 (6 bases). The germline CDR1 and CDR2 sequences are SGHTA and FQGTGA. The CDR3 loop spans 13 amino acids. V lost 0 bases, J lost 6 bases, and 9 bases lay in between. The CDR3 region is CASSLTVQGEQYF. The CDR3 DNA sequence: TGTGCCAGCAGCTTAACGGTACAGGGCGAGCAGTACTTC.

The genes are TRBV5-1 and TRBJ2-1, with D possibly called TRBD1 or TRBD2 (5 bases each). The V and J ends lost 4 bases and 0 bases respectively, with 17 bases between them. CDR3 length: 17 residues. Germline CDR1 and CDR2: SGHRS and YFSETQ. The CDR3 sequence: CASSLGDGRSSYNEQFF. The CDR3 region has the DNA TGCGCCAGCAGCCTTGGGGACGGCCGGAGCTCCTACAATGAGCAGTTCTTC.

This chain connects TRBV29-1 to TRBJ2-5; D unclear. Germline V gene lookup returns CDR1 SQVTM and CDR2 ANQGSEA. V dropped 3 bases and J dropped 1 base, with 9 bases sitting between them. The CDR3 is made up of 13 amino acids. The CDR3 DNA sequence: TGCAGCGTTGATTACTACGGCCAAGAGACCCAGTACTTC. Residues: CSVDYYGQETQYF.

The genes are TRBV2 and TRBJ1-1, with D possibly matching TRBD1 (5 bases). Germline-derived CDR1 and CDR2 are SNHLY and FYNNEI. Trimming took off 7 bases at V and 3 bases at J, with 12 bases between the two ends. There are 13 residues in the CDR3. The CDR3 here is CASKSGLHTEAFF. For the CDR3, the DNA is TGTGCCAGCAAATCAGGGTTGCACACTGAAGCTTTCTTT.

The CDR3 here is CATSDSGQFSYEQYF. The CDR3 region has the DNA TGTGCCACCAGTGACTCCGGACAGTTCTCCTACGAGCAGTACTTC. V is TRBV24-1 and J is TRBJ2-7, with D tentatively TRBD1 (6 bases). Germline values: CDR1 KGHDR, CDR2 SFDVKD. CDR3 length: 15 amino acids. Trimming took 4 bases from V and 0 from J, leaving 12 bases between them.

The chain links TRBV6-5 to TRBJ2-1; 9 positions match TRBD2. The V segment lost 6 bases and the J segment 6 bases; nucleotides outside the gene matches: 9. The germline gives CDR1 MNHEY, CDR2 SVGAGI. CDR3 length: 15 amino acids. In DNA form, the CDR3 reads TGTGCCAGCAGGCCGGGACTAGCTTCTGGCAATGAGCAGTTCTTC. This codes for CASRPGLASGNEQFF.

The rearrangement uses TRBV6-2 or TRBV6-3 and TRBJ2-1; TRBD2 agrees at 7 bases. Looked up from germline, CDR1 is MNHEY and CDR2 is SVGEGT. The ends lost 5 bases at V and 7 bases at J; junction bases unmatched: 17. This CDR3 region has 17 residues. This CDR3 is CASSTPSPRGGWNEQFF. In DNA form, the CDR3 reads TGTGCCAGCAGTACTCCCTCGCCGCGCGGGGGTTGGAATGAGCAGTTCTTC.

This rearrangement joins TRBV6-2 or TRBV6-3 to TRBJ1-4; D gene uncertain. The CDR3 covers 17 residues. The ends were cut back, 2 bases at V and 0 bases at J, with 13 bases in the middle. Germline lookup yields CDR1 MNHEY and CDR2 SVGEGT. In DNA form, the CDR3 reads TGTGCCAGCAGTTACCCCCTCGGCAGCTCAACTAATGAAAAACTGTTTTTT. It specifies CASSYPLGSSTNEKLFF.

The V and J genes are TRBV6-2 or TRBV6-3 and TRBJ2-2, with no clear D. The CDR3 consists of 13 residues. The V gene lost 6 bases and the J gene lost 7 bases, with 12 bases spanning the gap. Germline V gives CDR1 MNHEY, CDR2 SVGEGT. This CDR3 is CASSLTSSGELFF. The DNA for the CDR3 is TGTGCCAGCAGCCTTACTTCAAGCGGGGAGCTGTTTTTT.

The rearrangement joins TRBV6-2 or TRBV6-3 to TRBJ2-7; the match to TRBD2 covers 7 bases. The CDR3 runs 16 residues. CDR1 is MNHEY, CDR2 SVGEGT, per germline. Losses at the gene ends were 2 bases for V and 2 bases for J; bases not matched to a gene: 9. The CDR3 loop is CASSYPSGGGPYEQYF. The DNA for the CDR3 is TGTGCCAGCAGTTACCCAAGTGGCGGGGGTCCCTACGAGCAGTACTTC.

This sequence joins TRBV30 and TRBJ1-6; perhaps TRBD1 as D (5 bases). Germline CDR1 and CDR2: GTSNPN and SVGIG (reference sequence). V was cut by 8 bases and J by 7 bases, with 15 bases left in between. This CDR3 has 13 residues. The CDR3 reads CAASGTRNSPLHF. CDR3 bases: TGTGCCGCCAGCGGGACGAGGAATTCACCCCTCCACTTT.

The chain links TRBV30 to TRBJ2-2; tentatively, D is TRBD1 (5 bases). Germline V CDR1 and CDR2: GTSNPN, SVGIG (reference sequence). The CDR3 is 14 residues long. V was pared by 5 bases and J by 0 bases, with 10 bases between. DNA of the CDR3: TGTGCCTGGGGCCGACAGTCGAACACCGGGGAGCTGTTTTTT. Translation: CAWGRQSNTGELFF.

The chain is built from TRBV6-5 and TRBJ1-5, with D possibly matching TRBD1 (6 bases). The V end lost 5 bases, the J end lost 4 bases, and 12 bases lay between the germline ends. This CDR3 contains 14 residues. Germline V gene lookup returns CDR1 MNHEY and CDR2 SVGAGI. CDR3 loop: CASSTGPVNQPQHF. CDR3 nucleotides: TGTGCCAGCAGTACAGGGCCTGTAAATCAGCCCCAGCATTTT.